Listed below are T cell receptor beta chains from one sample, sequenced in a study of cytomegalovirus exposure and HLA in healthy donors. Repertoires were generated with immunoSEQ multiplex PCR, while TCRdb's copy carries only in-frame clones and drops some. In the table there are 150,000 to 200,000 clones, around 77% of which are singletons. Sequencing used PBMCs. Source of these receptors: a woman in her 30s in good health and CMV-seronegative. The CDR3 runs from the conserved cysteine through the conserved F or W. D genes are given only for firm matches. Rows give clone size only sometimes, using once, few, many, or a class for an expanded clone.

J: TRBJ2-1
size: NA
D: TRBD2
V: TRBV7-9
CDR3: CASSLEGGRASEQFF
DNA: TGTGCCAGCAGCTTAGAGGGCGGGAGGGCCTCCGAGCAGTTCTTC

J: TRBJ1-4
size: NA
D: TRBD1
V: TRBV18
CDR3: CASSPKTGSGGEKLFF
DNA: TGTGCCAGCTCACCCAAGACCGGATCAGGGGGGGAAAAACTGTTTTTT

J: TRBJ1-2
size: NA
D: TRBD1
V: TRBV5-6
CDR3: CASKDRGSDGYPF
DNA: TGTGCCAGCAAGGACAGGGGATCAGATGGCTACCCCTTC

J: TRBJ2-3
size: NA
D: NA
V: TRBV29-1
CDR3: CSVEARADTQYF
DNA: TGCAGCGTTGAGGCCAGGGCGGATACGCAGTATTTT

J: TRBJ2-1
size: NA
D: TRBD2
V: TRBV9
CDR3: CASSVPGGGGSAYNEQFF
DNA: TGTGCCAGCAGCGTCCCGGGGGGCGGGGGGAGCGCCTACAATGAGCAGTTCTTC

J: TRBJ1-3
size: NA
D: NA
V: TRBV5-1
CDR3: CASSLAGRANTIYF
DNA: TGCGCCAGCAGCTTGGCCGGCAGGGCAAACACCATATATTTT

J: TRBJ1-4
size: NA
D: TRBD1
V: TRBV11-2
CDR3: CASSPGTGGEKLFF
DNA: TGTGCCAGCAGTCCCGGGACAGGGGGAGAAAAACTGTTTTTT

J: TRBJ1-3
size: NA
D: NA
V: TRBV6-1
CDR3: CASSEGGGSGNTIYF
DNA: TGTGCCAGCAGTGAAGGAGGGGGCTCTGGAAACACCATATATTTT

J: TRBJ2-3
size: NA
D: NA
V: TRBV30
CDR3: CAWRQGSDTQYF
DNA: TGTGCCTGGAGACAGGGCTCAGATACGCAGTATTTT

J: TRBJ1-1
size: once
D: NA
V: TRBV5-5
CDR3: CASSSYTGIRGTEAFF
DNA: TGTGCCAGCAGCTCCTACACAGGGATCCGTGGCACTGAAGCTTTCTTT

J: TRBJ1-1
size: NA
D: TRBD1
V: TRBV7-9
CDR3: CASSPTPQGVDTEAFF
DNA: TGTGCCAGCAGCCCAACCCCACAGGGGGTAGACACTGAAGCTTTCTTT

J: TRBJ2-6
size: NA
D: TRBD1
V: TRBV2
CDR3: CASRGTGISGANVLTF
DNA: TGTGCCAGCAGAGGGACAGGGATCTCTGGGGCCAACGTCCTGACTTTC

J: TRBJ2-3
size: NA
D: TRBD2
V: TRBV7-2
CDR3: CASSRPPRTSGGGDTQYF
DNA: TGTGCCAGCAGCCGACCCCCTAGGACTAGCGGGGGTGGTGATACGCAGTATTTT

J: TRBJ1-2
size: NA
D: TRBD1
V: TRBV5-5
CDR3: CASSLEGTGAIYGYTF
DNA: TGTGCCAGCAGCTTGGAAGGGACAGGGGCTATCTATGGCTACACCTTC

J: TRBJ1-1
size: once
D: NA
V: TRBV6-5
CDR3: CASGEGSLEAFF
DNA: TGTGCCAGCGGTGAAGGGAGCCTTGAAGCTTTCTTT

J: TRBJ1-2
size: NA
D: NA
V: TRBV19
CDR3: CASSMLDGYTF
DNA: TGTGCCAGTAGTATGTTAGATGGCTACACCTTC

J: TRBJ1-3
size: few
D: NA
V: TRBV9
CDR3: CASSVGGSEGNTIYF
DNA: TGTGCCAGCAGCGTAGGGGGCTCGGAGGGAAACACCATATATTTT

J: TRBJ2-2
size: NA
D: TRBD1
V: TRBV6-4
CDR3: CASSWDRNAGELFF
DNA: TGTGCCAGCAGTTGGGACAGGAATGCCGGGGAGCTGTTTTTT

J: TRBJ2-5
size: few
D: NA
V: TRBV29-1
CDR3: CSVEQGGETQYF
DNA: TGCAGCGTTGAACAGGGAGGAGAGACCCAGTACTTC

J: TRBJ1-2
size: NA
D: NA
V: TRBV4-3
CDR3: CASSQDRDYGYTF
DNA: TGCGCCAGCAGCCAAGACAGGGACTATGGCTACACCTTC

J: TRBJ1-3
size: NA
D: TRBD1
V: TRBV28
CDR3: CASHDRASSGNTIYF
DNA: TGTGCCAGTCACGACAGGGCTAGCTCTGGAAACACCATATATTTT

J: TRBJ2-7
size: NA
D: NA
V: TRBV2
CDR3: CASTLDRIAYEQYF
DNA: TGTGCCAGCACGTTGGACAGAATTGCCTACGAGCAGTACTTC

J: TRBJ1-2
size: NA
D: NA
V: TRBV6-5
CDR3: CASRQGGYTF
DNA: TGTGCCAGCAGGCAGGGGGGCTACACCTTC

J: TRBJ2-4
size: once
D: TRBD2
V: TRBV5-1
CDR3: CASSPTSGSTKNIQYF
DNA: TGCGCCAGCAGCCCGACTAGCGGGTCTACCAAAAACATTCAGTACTTC

J: TRBJ2-5
size: NA
D: TRBD2
V: TRBV7-7
CDR3: CASSSGLAGGRYQETQYF
DNA: TGTGCTAGCAGCTCCGGGCTAGCGGGGGGCCGGTACCAAGAGACCCAGTACTTC

J: TRBJ2-5
size: NA
D: NA
V: TRBV21-1
CDR3: CASINSRETQYF
DNA: TGTGCCAGCATCAACAGTCGAGAGACCCAGTACTTC

J: TRBJ1-3
size: NA
D: TRBD1
V: TRBV19
CDR3: CASSPSPDRGAYTIYF
DNA: TGTGCCAGTAGTCCATCCCCGGACAGGGGGGCATACACCATATATTTT

J: TRBJ1-4
size: once
D: TRBD1
V: TRBV27
CDR3: CASSDLRDRGGRLFF
DNA: TGTGCCAGCAGCGACCTCCGGGACAGGGGAGGGAGACTGTTTTTT

J: TRBJ2-7
size: few
D: NA
V: TRBV27
CDR3: CASSPGTGGYEQYF
DNA: TGTGCCAGCAGTCCCGGGACTGGCGGATACGAGCAGTACTTC

J: TRBJ1-3
size: NA
D: NA
V: TRBV5-1
CDR3: CASKRGASDTIYF
DNA: TGCGCCAGCAAGCGGGGTGCGAGTGACACCATATATTTT

J: TRBJ2-1
size: NA
D: NA
V: TRBV7-9
CDR3: CASSLIRYEQFF
DNA: TGTGCCAGCAGCTTAATTCGGTATGAGCAGTTCTTC

J: TRBJ2-5
size: NA
D: TRBD1
V: TRBV5-1
CDR3: CATKTGPQETQYF
DNA: TGCGCCACCAAGACAGGGCCCCAAGAGACCCAGTACTTC

J: TRBJ2-5
size: NA
D: NA
V: TRBV7-7
CDR3: CASSLMDSSETQYF
DNA: TGTGCCAGCAGCTTAATGGACAGCTCAGAGACCCAGTACTTC

J: TRBJ2-2
size: NA
D: TRBD2
V: TRBV7-6
CDR3: CASSLGLAGGPDTGELFF
DNA: TGTGCCAGCAGCTTGGGACTAGCGGGGGGGCCGGACACCGGGGAGCTGTTTTTT

J: TRBJ2-1
size: NA
D: NA
V: TRBV7-9
CDR3: CASSPPTGGYNEQFF
DNA: TGTGCCAGCAGCCCACCGACAGGAGGCTACAATGAGCAGTTCTTC

J: TRBJ2-2
size: NA
D: NA
V: TRBV6-6
CDR3: CASSFGGGAGFGELFF
DNA: TGTGCCAGCAGTTTCGGAGGGGGGGCTGGTTTTGGGGAGCTGTTTTTT

J: TRBJ1-3
size: few
D: NA
V: TRBV27
CDR3: CASKNQGYSGNTIYF
DNA: TGTGCCAGCAAAAATCAGGGTTACTCTGGAAACACCATATATTTT

J: TRBJ1-2
size: NA
D: TRBD1
V: TRBV9
CDR3: CASSAGQGSNAGYGYTF
DNA: TGTGCCAGCAGCGCGGGACAGGGCTCAAACGCTGGCTATGGCTACACCTTC

J: TRBJ1-1
size: NA
D: NA
V: TRBV6-6
CDR3: CASSLNPGHTEAFF
DNA: TGTGCCAGCAGTTTAAATCCAGGGCACACTGAAGCTTTCTTT

J: TRBJ2-3
size: few
D: TRBD2
V: TRBV7-2
CDR3: CASSLVGAGGIDTQYF
DNA: TGTGCCAGCAGCTTAGTTGGTGCGGGGGGTATAGATACGCAGTATTTT

J: TRBJ2-7
size: few
D: TRBD1
V: TRBV5-1
CDR3: CASSIDRGPGYEQYF
DNA: TGCGCCAGCAGCATAGACAGGGGCCCGGGTTACGAGCAGTACTTC

J: TRBJ1-6
size: NA
D: NA
V: TRBV27
CDR3: CASSLNGDNSPLHF
DNA: TGTGCCAGCAGTTTAAACGGTGATAATTCACCCCTCCACTTT

J: TRBJ1-2
size: NA
D: TRBD1
V: TRBV7-2
CDR3: CASSLPGGAYGYTF
DNA: TGTGCCAGCAGCTTACCAGGGGGCGCCTATGGCTACACCTTC

J: TRBJ2-7
size: NA
D: TRBD1
V: TRBV6-6
CDR3: CASSRDRAYEQYF
DNA: TGTGCCAGCAGCAGGGACAGAGCCTACGAGCAGTACTTC

J: TRBJ1-1
size: NA
D: NA
V: TRBV4-1
CDR3: CASSQEAGGGTEAFF
DNA: TGCGCCAGCAGCCAAGAAGCGGGGGGGGGCACTGAAGCTTTCTTT

J: TRBJ1-6
size: NA
D: NA
V: TRBV19
CDR3: CASSPGTRSYNSPLHF
DNA: TGTGCCAGTAGTCCCGGGACACGCTCCTATAATTCACCCCTCCACTTT

J: TRBJ2-3
size: NA
D: NA
V: TRBV18
CDR3: CASSPSVVSSTDTQYF
DNA: TGTGCCAGCTCACCGTCAGTGGTCTCTAGCACAGATACGCAGTATTTT

J: TRBJ2-7
size: NA
D: TRBD2
V: TRBV7-8
CDR3: CASSPLGLAANYEQYF
DNA: TGTGCCAGCAGCCCGTTAGGGCTAGCGGCTAACTACGAGCAGTACTTC

J: TRBJ1-6
size: NA
D: NA
V: TRBV5-1
CDR3: CASSLGAGNINSPLHF
DNA: TGCGCCAGCAGCTTGGGGGCAGGGAACATCAATTCACCCCTCCACTTT

J: TRBJ2-1
size: NA
D: TRBD1
V: TRBV5-5
CDR3: CASSLIVTGNEQFF
DNA: TGTGCCAGCAGCTTGATAGTGACAGGGAATGAGCAGTTCTTC

J: TRBJ2-5
size: NA
D: TRBD2
V: TRBV5-4
CDR3: CASSLGGLAGVQETQYF
DNA: TGTGCCAGCAGCTTGGGAGGACTAGCGGGGGTCCAAGAGACCCAGTACTTC

J: TRBJ2-7
size: NA
D: TRBD2
V: TRBV28
CDR3: CASSSVGSGTILGQYF
DNA: TGTGCCAGCAGCTCCGTAGGTAGCGGGACGATACTTGGGCAGTACTTC

J: TRBJ2-7
size: NA
D: TRBD1
V: TRBV5-1
CDR3: CASSTGTGDYEQYF
DNA: TGCGCCAGCAGCACCGGGACAGGGGACTACGAGCAGTACTTC

J: TRBJ2-3
size: NA
D: TRBD1
V: TRBV9
CDR3: CASSQTGRPTDTQYF
DNA: TGTGCCAGCAGCCAGACAGGGAGACCCACAGATACGCAGTATTTT

J: TRBJ1-2
size: NA
D: TRBD1
V: TRBV11-1
CDR3: CASSLGTGAAYGYTF
DNA: TGTGCCAGCAGCTTGGGGACAGGGGCAGCCTATGGCTACACCTTC